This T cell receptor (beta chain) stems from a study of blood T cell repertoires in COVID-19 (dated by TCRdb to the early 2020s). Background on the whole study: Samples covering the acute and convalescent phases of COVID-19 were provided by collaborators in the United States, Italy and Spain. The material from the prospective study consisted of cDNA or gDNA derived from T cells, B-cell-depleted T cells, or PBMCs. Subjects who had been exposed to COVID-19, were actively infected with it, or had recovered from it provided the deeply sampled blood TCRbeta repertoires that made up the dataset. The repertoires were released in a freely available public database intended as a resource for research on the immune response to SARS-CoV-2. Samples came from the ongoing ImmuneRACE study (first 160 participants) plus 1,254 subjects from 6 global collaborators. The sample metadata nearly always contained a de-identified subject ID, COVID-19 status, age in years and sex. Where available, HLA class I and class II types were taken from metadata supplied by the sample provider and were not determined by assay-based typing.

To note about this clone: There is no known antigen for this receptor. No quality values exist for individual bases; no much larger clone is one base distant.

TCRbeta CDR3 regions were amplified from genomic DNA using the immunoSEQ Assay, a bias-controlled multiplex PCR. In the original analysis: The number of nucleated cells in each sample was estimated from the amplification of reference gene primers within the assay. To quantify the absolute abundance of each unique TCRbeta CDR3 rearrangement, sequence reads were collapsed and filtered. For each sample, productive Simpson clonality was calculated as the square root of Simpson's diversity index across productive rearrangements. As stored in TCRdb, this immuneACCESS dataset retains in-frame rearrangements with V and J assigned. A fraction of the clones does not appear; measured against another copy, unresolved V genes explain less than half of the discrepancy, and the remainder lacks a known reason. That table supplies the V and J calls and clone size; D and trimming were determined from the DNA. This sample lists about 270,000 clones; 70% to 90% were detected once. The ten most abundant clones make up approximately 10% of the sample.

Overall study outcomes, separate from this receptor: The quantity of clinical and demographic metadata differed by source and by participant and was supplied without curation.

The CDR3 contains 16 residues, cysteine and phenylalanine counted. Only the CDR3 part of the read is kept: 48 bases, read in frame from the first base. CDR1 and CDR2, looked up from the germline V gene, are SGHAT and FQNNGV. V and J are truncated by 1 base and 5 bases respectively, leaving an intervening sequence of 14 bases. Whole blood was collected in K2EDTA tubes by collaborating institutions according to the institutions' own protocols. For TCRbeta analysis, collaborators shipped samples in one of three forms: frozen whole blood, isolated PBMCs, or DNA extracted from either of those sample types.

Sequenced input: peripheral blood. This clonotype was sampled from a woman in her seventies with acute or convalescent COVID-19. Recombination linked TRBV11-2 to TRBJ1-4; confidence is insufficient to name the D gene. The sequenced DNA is TGTGCCAGCAGCTTAGGATCCCAAACACGCAATGAAAAACTGTTTTTT. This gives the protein CASSLGSQTRNEKLFF.